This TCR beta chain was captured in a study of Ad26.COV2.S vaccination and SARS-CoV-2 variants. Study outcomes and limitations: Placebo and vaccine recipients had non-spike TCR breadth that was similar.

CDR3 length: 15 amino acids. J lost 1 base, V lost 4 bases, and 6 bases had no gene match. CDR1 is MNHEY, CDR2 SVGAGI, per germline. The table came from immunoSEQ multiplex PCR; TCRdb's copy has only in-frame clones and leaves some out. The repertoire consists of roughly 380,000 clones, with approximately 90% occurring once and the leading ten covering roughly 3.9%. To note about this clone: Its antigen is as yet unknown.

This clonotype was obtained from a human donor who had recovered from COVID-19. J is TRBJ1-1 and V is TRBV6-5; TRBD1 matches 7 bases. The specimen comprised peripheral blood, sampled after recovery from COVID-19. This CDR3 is CASSSRQGSNTEAFF. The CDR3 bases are TGTGCCAGCAGTTCCCGACAGGGTTCGAACACTGAAGCTTTCTTT.